One and the same sample provided the 22 T cell receptor beta chains below, sequenced in a study of OX40 agonist ivuxolimab in advanced cancers. Data came from immunoSEQ multiplex PCR; TCRdb stores just in-frame clones and leaves some out. The data show about 95,000 clones, 89% seen once. This specimen was CD4+ or CD8+ T cells sorted from blood, taken in a trial of the OX40 agonist ivuxolimab. These receptors were collected from an adult with an advanced solid tumor such as melanoma, head and neck, liver or kidney cancer.

The rearrangement links TRBV5-1 to TRBJ2-3; D perhaps matches TRBD1 (6 bases). Germline assignment: CDR1 SGHRS and CDR2 YFSETQ. The length of the CDR3 is 16 residues. V lost 4 bases and J lost 2, with 17 bases in between. The CDR3 DNA sequence: TGCGCCAGCAGCCAGGGGTTACTGGTTTCCACAGATACGCAGTATTTT. It translates to CASSQGLLVSTDTQYF.

In its sample, this clone was seen once. The gene calls are TRBV7-3 and TRBJ2-7; 8 positions agree with TRBD1. V shed 5 bases and J 3 bases; nucleotides not matched to a gene: 6. The CDR3 runs 14 residues. Germline CDR1 SGHTA, CDR2 FQGTGA. The CDR3 is CASSTGGRGYEQYF. The CDR3 nucleotides are TGTGCCAGCAGCACAGGGGGGCGAGGCTACGAGCAGTACTTC.

This clone appeared a single time. The rearrangement joins TRBV5-1 to TRBJ1-6; D is unresolved. Trimming took off 4 bases at V and 5 bases at J, with 13 bases between the two ends. CDR1 is SGHRS and CDR2 is YFSETQ in the germline V gene. This CDR3 is 15 amino acids long. For the CDR3, the DNA is TGCGCCAGCAGCCAATCGTCACAGCATAATTCACCCCTCCACTTT. Amino acids: CASSQSSQHNSPLHF.

The CDR3 DNA is TGCGCCAGCAGCCAAGTAATAGGGGGGGTTGGCACCGGGGAGCTGTTTTTT. Its translation is CASSQVIGGVGTGELFF. The chain links TRBV4-3 to TRBJ2-2, with D perhaps TRBD2 (7 bases). The CDR3 contains 17 residues. V was trimmed by 1 base and J by 4 bases, leaving 16 bases between them. Germline V CDR1 and CDR2: LGHNA, YSLEER.

The V call is TRBV11-3, the J call TRBJ2-1, with TRBD1 matching over 7 bases. V lost 2 bases, J lost 7 bases, and 17 bases stayed unmatched. The germline V gene has CDR1 SGHNT and CDR2 YENEEA. The CDR3 runs 18 residues. CDR3 sequence (DNA): TGTGCCAGCAGCTTAATGACAGGGAGCACTCGTCAGGGGAATGAGCAGTTCTTC. Its translation is CASSLMTGSTRQGNEQFF.

This chain links TRBV4-2 with TRBJ2-2; 12 bases fit TRBD2. This CDR3 region has 17 residues. The germline V gene encodes CDR1 LGHNA and CDR2 YNFKEQ. Trimming removed 7 bases from V and 3 bases from J; junction bases left unmatched: 9. The CDR3 nucleotides read TGTGCCAGCACCCCCGCCGGACTAGCGGGACACACCGGGGAGCTGTTTTTT. Its translation is CASTPAGLAGHTGELFF.

The chain recombines TRBV7-8 with TRBJ2-3; 9 positions match TRBD1. The CDR3 is 16 residues long. The V gene end was trimmed by 7 bases and the J gene end by 4 bases; junction bases not matched to a gene: 12. CDR1 is SGHVS, CDR2 FQNEAQ, per germline. CDR3 sequence reads: CASTQRTGVESDTQYF. As DNA, the CDR3 is TGTGCCAGCACCCAAAGGACAGGGGTAGAGTCAGATACGCAGTATTTT. The full variable domain, its missing parts supplied by reference TRBV7-8 and TRBJ2-3, is GAGVSQSPRYKVAKRGQDVALRCDPISGHVSLFWYQQALGQGPEFLTYFQNEAQLDKSGLPSDRFFAERPEGSVSTLKIQRTQQEDSAVYLCASTQRTGVESDTQYFGPGTRLTVL.

This rearrangement joins TRBV5-3 to TRBJ1-1; possibly TRBD1 for D (6 bases). TRBV5-3 is treated as an ORF (open reading frame) with a function not yet certain. CDR3 length: 17 amino acids. Deletions cut 3 bases from V and 3 bases from J, with 21 bases between. CDR3 coding DNA: TGTGCCAGAAGCTATTCCCAGGGACAATCGGTCGACACTGAAGCTTTCTTT. It specifies CARSYSQGQSVDTEAFF.

The chain combines TRBV19 with TRBJ2-1; 12 bases line up with TRBD2. V dropped 6 bases and J dropped 4; count of bases not matched to a gene: 7. Germline lookup yields CDR1 LNHDA and CDR2 SQIVND (reference sequence). This CDR3 region has 16 residues. The CDR3 nucleotides read TGTGCCAGTAGCCTGAGGACTAGCGGGGATTACAATGAGCAGTTCTTC. This sequence encodes CASSLRTSGDYNEQFF.

The chain uses TRBV27 and TRBJ2-1; 9 bases fit TRBD2. V was clipped by 5 bases and J by 5 bases; unmatched bases: 10. This CDR3 is 16 amino acids long. Germline V gene lookup returns CDR1 MNHEY and CDR2 SMNVEV (reference sequence). The CDR3 region is CASSLLSGRGDNEQFF. The CDR3 region has the DNA TGTGCCAGCAGTCTCCTTAGCGGGAGAGGCGACAATGAGCAGTTCTTC.

The CDR3 loop reads CASSPLWGENTEAFF. The CDR3 region has the DNA TGTGCCAGCTCACCCTTGTGGGGGGAGAACACTGAAGCTTTCTTT. The chain couples TRBV18 to TRBJ1-1; D possibly corresponds to TRBD1 (5 bases). This CDR3 spans 15 amino acids. Trimming left V 3 bases short and J 1 base short, with 12 bases between. The germline V gene has CDR1 KGHSH and CDR2 LQKENI.

The gene calls are TRBV7-3 and TRBJ2-2; unclear D gene. Trimming took off 2 bases at V and 3 bases at J, with 10 bases between the two ends. The length of the CDR3 is 15 residues. Germline V gene lookup returns CDR1 SGHTA and CDR2 FQGTGA. The CDR3 spells CASSLHSRDTGELFF. CDR3 nucleotide sequence: TGTGCCAGCAGCTTACACTCCCGGGACACCGGGGAGCTGTTTTTT.

The chain joins TRBV6-6 to TRBJ2-3, with 11 bases identical to TRBD2. Germline V gene lookup returns CDR1 MNHNY and CDR2 SVGAGI (reference sequence). With V trimmed by 5 bases and J by 5 bases, 6 bases remained unmatched. This CDR3 comprises 15 residues. For the CDR3, the DNA is TGTGCCAGCAGTACACTAGCGGGAGCTATAGATACGCAGTATTTT. Its protein is CASSTLAGAIDTQYF.

The chain uses TRBV6-5 and TRBJ1-2; 7 bases map to TRBD1. Germline CDR1 is MNHEY and CDR2 is SVGAGI. CDR3 length equals 16 residues. After removal of 1 base from V and 5 bases from J, the junction contained 10 bases not matched to a gene. The CDR3 DNA is TGTGCCAGCAGTTACTTACCAACCGGGACAGAGTATGGCTACACCTTC. As protein: CASSYLPTGTEYGYTF.

The chain has TRBV5-1 and TRBJ2-7; D call uncertain. The length of the CDR3 is 15 residues. V was shortened by 5 bases and J by 2 bases, with 17 bases between the two germline ends. CDR1 SGHRS and CDR2 YFSETQ come from the germline V gene. This CDR3 is CASSWGVRVPYEQYF. The DNA for the CDR3 is TGCGCCAGCAGTTGGGGTGTTCGGGTACCCTACGAGCAGTACTTC.

The CDR3 region is CASSPSGENTIYF. In nucleotides, the CDR3 is TGTGCCAGTAGCCCCTCGGGGGAAAACACCATATATTTT. V and J are TRBV19 and TRBJ1-3; TRBD1 is a possible D gene (5 bases). V was shortened by 6 bases and J by 6 bases, with 12 bases between the two germline ends. Germline-derived CDR1 and CDR2 are LNHDA and SQIVND (reference sequence). The CDR3 sequence is 13 residues long.

The V and J genes are TRBV6-5 and TRBJ2-1; 8 nucleotides align to TRBD1. The length of the CDR3 is 14 residues. Germline V lookup: CDR1 MNHEY, CDR2 SVGAGI. Losses at the gene ends were 2 bases for V and 10 bases for J; bases not matched to a gene: 7. The CDR3 DNA reads as TGTGCCAGCAGTTACGCGTCCGGGGACAGGGAGCAGTTCTTC. Translating it yields CASSYASGDREQFF.

This rearrangement joins TRBV27 to TRBJ1-1, with no clear D. The germline V gene has CDR1 MNHEY and CDR2 SMNVEV (reference sequence). The ends were cut back, 3 bases at V and 2 bases at J, with 10 bases in the middle. The CDR3 is 14 residues long. CDR3 sequence reads: CASSFLPENTEAFF. Here the CDR3 DNA reads TGTGCCAGCAGTTTTCTCCCAGAAAACACTGAAGCTTTCTTT.

This chain links TRBV6-6 with TRBJ1-1; 7 positions agree with TRBD1. Germline V gene data show CDR1 as MNHNY and CDR2 as SVGAGI (reference sequence). The CDR3 has 15 residues. V gave up 0 bases and J gave up 4 bases; unmatched junction bases: 5. The CDR3 protein is CASSYSTGVITEAFF. CDR3 sequence (DNA): TGTGCCAGCAGTTACTCTACAGGGGTGATCACTGAAGCTTTCTTT.

This chain uses TRBV10-2 with TRBJ1-2; no firm D call. Germline CDR1 WSHSY, CDR2 SAAADI. V shed 8 bases and J shed 5 bases, with 21 bases lying between them. This CDR3 spans 15 amino acids. CDR3 bases: TGCGCCAGCTCTCTAGGCAGGAACTTGGATTATGGCTACACCTTC. Residues: CASSLGRNLDYGYTF.

This clone showed up just once. V gene TRBV2 combines with J gene TRBJ1-1; D unresolved. Germline CDR1 reads SNHLY; CDR2 reads FYNNEI. Trimming took 6 bases from V and 4 from J, leaving 18 bases between them. This CDR3 region has 15 residues. Here the CDR3 reads CASSPISRFSTEAFF. The CDR3 nucleotides read TGTGCCAGCAGCCCGATCAGTAGGTTTAGCACTGAAGCTTTCTTT. The variable domain in full, with the rest retrieved from reference TRBV2 and TRBJ1-1, is EPEVTQTPSHQVTQMGQEVILRCVPISNHLYFYWYRQILGQKVEFLVSFYNNEISEKSEIFDDQFSVERPDGSNFTLKIRSTKLEDSAMYFCASSPISRFSTEAFFGQGTRLTVV.

The J gene is TRBJ1-5, the V gene TRBV7-2; the D is unclear. V was cut by 1 base and J by 9 bases, with 16 bases left in between. Germline V lookup: CDR1 SGHTA, CDR2 FQGNSA. CDR3 length: 15 residues. CDR3 sequence reads: CASSLGRAGDGPQHF. CDR3 sequence (DNA): TGTGCCAGCAGCTTAGGAAGGGCAGGCGACGGGCCCCAGCATTTT.